This is a list of T cell receptor beta chains from one sample in a study of neoadjuvant anti-PD-1 for oral cavity cancer. The table came from immunoSEQ multiplex PCR; TCRdb's copy has only in-frame clones and leaves some out. Seen here are some 15,000 clones, less than 85% observed once, and the top ten hold 2.5% to 3%. Here the sequenced sample was PBMCs, taken before nivolumab (anti-PD-1) treatment. These receptors originate from a person between 40 and 79 years old with oral cavity squamous cell carcinoma. Both conserved end residues are part of each CDR3. A D gene is named only where the DNA matches it firmly. Not every row has a clone size; where given, it reads once, few, many or a size class.

cdr3_aa	cdr3_nt	d_call	clone_size	v_call	j_call
CASSPLTGLGSPLHF	TGTGCCAGCTCACCATTAACAGGGTTGGGTTCACCCCTCCACTTT	-	-	TRBV18	TRBJ1-6
CAIQGQNYGYTF	TGTGCCATTCAGGGACAGAACTATGGCTACACCTTC	TRBD1	-	TRBV25-1	TRBJ1-2
CASSWVAGFTYNEQFF	TGTGCCAGCAGCTGGGTAGCGGGTTTTACCTACAATGAGCAGTTCTTC	TRBD2	-	TRBV5-4	TRBJ2-1
CASSISDRARYGYTF	TGTGCCAGTAGTATCTCGGACAGGGCGCGTTATGGCTACACCTTC	TRBD1	-	TRBV19	TRBJ1-2
CASENIHSNQPQHF	TGTGCCAGCGAAAACATTCATAGCAATCAGCCCCAGCATTTT	-	-	TRBV6-5	TRBJ1-5
CASSSRDKRTEAFF	TGTGCCAGCAGCTCGAGGGACAAGCGCACTGAAGCTTTCTTT	-	-	TRBV5-6	TRBJ1-1
CASSFHGGPETQYF	TGCGCCAGCAGCTTTCACGGGGGGCCGGAGACCCAGTACTTC	-	-	TRBV5-1	TRBJ2-5
CASRQGNGEKLFF	TGTGCCAGCAGGCAGGGTAACGGTGAAAAACTGTTTTTT	-	-	TRBV4-2	TRBJ1-4
CASSDSQGSYTF	TGTGCCAGCAGTGACTCCCAGGGTAGCTACACCTTC	-	-	TRBV6-4	TRBJ1-2
CSVGQGFSEQYF	TGCAGCGTTGGACAGGGATTCAGCGAGCAGTACTTC	TRBD1	-	TRBV29-1	TRBJ2-7
CASSIAAAGPGNTIYF	TGTGCCAGTAGTATAGCCGCCGCGGGGCCTGGAAACACCATATATTTT	-	-	TRBV19	TRBJ1-3
CASSQVSYEQYF	TGTGCCAGCAGCCAAGTTAGCTACGAGCAGTACTTC	-	-	TRBV14	TRBJ2-7
CASKGGTAGPNTEAFF	TGTGCCAGCAAAGGCGGGACAGCCGGGCCTAACACTGAAGCTTTCTTT	TRBD1	few	TRBV28	TRBJ1-1
CASSLEGQAGYGYTF	TGCGCCAGCAGCTTGGAAGGTCAGGCGGGCTATGGCTACACCTTC	-	few	TRBV5-1	TRBJ1-2
CASKAAVTGNTIYF	TGTGCCAGCAAGGCAGCCGTAACTGGAAACACCATATATTTT	-	-	TRBV2	TRBJ1-3
CASRPGGSNGYTF	TGTGCCAGCCGTCCCGGGGGGTCCAATGGCTACACCTTC	-	few	TRBV28	TRBJ1-2
CASSPAGGGYTF	TGTGCCAGCAGCCCGGCGGGGGGTGGCTACACCTTC	-	-	TRBV27	TRBJ1-2
CASSVTGTSGEKLFF	TGCGCCAGCAGCGTAACCGGGACGTCTGGTGAAAAACTGTTTTTT	-	-	TRBV4-1	TRBJ1-4
CASSLAGGGSGELFF	TGCGCCAGCAGCTTGGCCGGAGGAGGGAGCGGGGAGCTGTTTTTT	-	few	TRBV5-1	TRBJ2-2
CASSPPWRAYNEQFF	TGTGCCAGCAGCCCCCCTTGGCGGGCTTACAATGAGCAGTTCTTC	-	once	TRBV7-9	TRBJ2-1
CASSPRARGTLDHEQYF	TGTGCCAGCTCACCACGGGCCAGGGGCACCCTAGACCACGAGCAGTACTTC	-	-	TRBV18	TRBJ2-7
CATSKNRENQPQHF	TGTGCCACCAGCAAGAACAGGGAAAATCAGCCCCAGCATTTT	-	few	TRBV15	TRBJ1-5
CASSLAREGATTDTQYF	TGTGCCAGCAGCTTAGCGCGAGAGGGGGCGACCACAGATACGCAGTATTTT	TRBD1	-	TRBV7-8	TRBJ2-3
CASSHQTAEAFF	TGTGCCAGCAGCCATCAGACAGCTGAAGCTTTCTTT	-	-	TRBV7-9	TRBJ1-1
CASSLNAGVQPQHF	TGTGCCAGCAGCTTAAATGCGGGGGTTCAGCCCCAGCATTTT	-	-	TRBV7-3	TRBJ1-5
CASSLATGTYEQYF	TGTGCCAGCAGCTTAGCGACAGGGACCTACGAGCAGTACTTC	TRBD1	-	TRBV7-8	TRBJ2-7
CAWTLLANVLTF	TGTGCCTGGACCCTTCTGGCCAACGTCCTGACTTTC	-	-	TRBV30	TRBJ2-6
CASSELGISGYTF	TGTGCCAGCAGTGAACTGGGAATTTCTGGCTACACCTTC	-	once	TRBV2	TRBJ1-2
CASSDLQNTGELFF	TGTGCCAGTTCGGACCTACAGAACACCGGGGAGCTGTTTTTT	-	-	TRBV6-6	TRBJ2-2
CASSQEVSPLHF	TGTGCCAGCAGCCAAGAGGTTTCACCCCTCCACTTT	-	few	TRBV4-2	TRBJ1-6
CASSAETGLRDQPQHF	TGTGCCAGCAGCGCGGAAACCGGTTTGAGGGATCAGCCCCAGCATTTT	-	-	TRBV5-8	TRBJ1-5
CARTTGNYGYTF	TGTGCCAGGACAACAGGGAACTATGGCTACACCTTC	-	once	TRBV2	TRBJ1-2